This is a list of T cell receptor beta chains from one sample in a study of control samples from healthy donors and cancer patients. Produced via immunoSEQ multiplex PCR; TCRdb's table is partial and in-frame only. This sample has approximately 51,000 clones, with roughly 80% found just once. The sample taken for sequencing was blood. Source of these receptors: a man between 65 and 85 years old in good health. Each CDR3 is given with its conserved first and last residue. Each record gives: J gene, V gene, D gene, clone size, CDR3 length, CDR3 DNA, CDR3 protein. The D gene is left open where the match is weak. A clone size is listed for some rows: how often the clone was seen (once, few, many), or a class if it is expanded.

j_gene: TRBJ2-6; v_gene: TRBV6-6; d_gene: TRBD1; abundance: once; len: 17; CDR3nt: TGTGCCAGCAGTCCCAAATGGACAGGGGGGGCGGCCAACGTCCTGACTTTC; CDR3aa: CASSPKWTGGAANVLTF
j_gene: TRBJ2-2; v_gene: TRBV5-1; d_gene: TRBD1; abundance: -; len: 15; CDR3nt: TGCGCCACCCCTTTGACAGGGGGTGGAACCGGGGAGCTGTTTTTT; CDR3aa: CATPLTGGGTGELFF
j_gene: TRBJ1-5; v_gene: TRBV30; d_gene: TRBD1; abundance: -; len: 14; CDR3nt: TGTGCCTGGAGTCTCGGAGGGGGCTTTCAGCCCCAGCATTTT; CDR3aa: CAWSLGGGFQPQHF
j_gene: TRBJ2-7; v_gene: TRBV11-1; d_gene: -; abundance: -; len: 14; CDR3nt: TGTGCCAGCAGCTTTGGTCGATGGGCCTACGAGCAGTACTTC; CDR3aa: CASSFGRWAYEQYF
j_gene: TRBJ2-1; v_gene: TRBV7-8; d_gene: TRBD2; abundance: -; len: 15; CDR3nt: TGTGCCAGCAGCTTAGGACTAGCAGCTTACAATGAGCAGTTCTTC; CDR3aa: CASSLGLAAYNEQFF
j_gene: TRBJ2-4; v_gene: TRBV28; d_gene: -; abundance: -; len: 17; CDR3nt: TGTGCCAGCAGTTTTTTCCGGGGACAAGTCGCCAAAAACATTCAGTACTTC; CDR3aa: CASSFFRGQVAKNIQYF
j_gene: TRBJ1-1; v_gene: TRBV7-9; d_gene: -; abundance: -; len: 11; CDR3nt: TGTGCCAGCAGCTTTTATACTGAAGCTTTCTTT; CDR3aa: CASSFYTEAFF
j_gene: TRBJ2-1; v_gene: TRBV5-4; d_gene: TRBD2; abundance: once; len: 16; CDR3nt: TGTGCCAGCAGCTTCCCGGGACTAGCGAAAGACAATGAGCAGTTCTTC; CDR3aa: CASSFPGLAKDNEQFF
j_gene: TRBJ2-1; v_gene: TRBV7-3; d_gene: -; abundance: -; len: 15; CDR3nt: TGTGCCAGCAGCTTAACAGGAGGGTGGTACAATGAGCAGTTCTTC; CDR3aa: CASSLTGGWYNEQFF
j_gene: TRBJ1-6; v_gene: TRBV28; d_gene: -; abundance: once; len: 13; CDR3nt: TGTGCCAGCAGTTTGACAGAGAATTCACCCCTCCACTTT; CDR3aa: CASSLTENSPLHF
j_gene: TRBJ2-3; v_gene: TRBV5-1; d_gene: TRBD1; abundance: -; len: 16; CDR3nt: TGCGCCAGCAGCTTAGGGACAGGGGGCGTTGTAGATACGCAGTATTTT; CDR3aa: CASSLGTGGVVDTQYF
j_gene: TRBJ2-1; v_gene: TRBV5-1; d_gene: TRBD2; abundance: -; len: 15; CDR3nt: TGCGCCAGCAGCTTGGGACTAGCTAACTACAATGAGCAGTTCTTC; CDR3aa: CASSLGLANYNEQFF
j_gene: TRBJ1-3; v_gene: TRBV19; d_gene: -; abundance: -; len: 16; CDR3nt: TGTGCCAGTAGTATGAGCAGGGAAATACGGCTGAACACCATATATTTT; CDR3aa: CASSMSREIRLNTIYF
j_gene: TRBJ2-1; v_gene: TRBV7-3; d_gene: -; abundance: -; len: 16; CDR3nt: TGTGCCAGCAGCCCAACCGGGGGAATCCCCTTAAATGAGCAGTTCTTC; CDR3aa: CASSPTGGIPLNEQFF
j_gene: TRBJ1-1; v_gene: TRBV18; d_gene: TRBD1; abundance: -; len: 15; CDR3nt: TGTGCCAGCTCATCAAGATACAGGGGACGTGATGAAGCTTTCTTT; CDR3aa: CASSSRYRGRDEAFF
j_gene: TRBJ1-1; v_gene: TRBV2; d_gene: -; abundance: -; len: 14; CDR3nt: TGTGCCAGCAGTTTTGCAGAAACGGGGACTGAAGCTTTCTTT; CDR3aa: CASSFAETGTEAFF
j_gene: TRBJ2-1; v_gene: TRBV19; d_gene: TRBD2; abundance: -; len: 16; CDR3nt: TGTGCCAGTAGTATAGATGGACTAGCGGGAGCGGATGAGCAGTTCTTC; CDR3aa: CASSIDGLAGADEQFF
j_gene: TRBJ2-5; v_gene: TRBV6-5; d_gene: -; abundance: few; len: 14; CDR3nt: TGTGCCAGCAGATCCTGGGGACTTCAAGAGACCCAGTACTTC; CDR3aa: CASRSWGLQETQYF
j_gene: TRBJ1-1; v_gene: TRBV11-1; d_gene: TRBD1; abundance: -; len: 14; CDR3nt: TGTGCCAGCAGCTTTTCAGGGGGGAACACTGAAGCTTTCTTT; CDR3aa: CASSFSGGNTEAFF
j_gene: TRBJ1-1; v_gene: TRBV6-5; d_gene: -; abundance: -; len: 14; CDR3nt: TGTGCCAGCAGTCGACAGAGGGGGGGCACTGAAGCTTTCTTT; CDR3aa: CASSRQRGGTEAFF
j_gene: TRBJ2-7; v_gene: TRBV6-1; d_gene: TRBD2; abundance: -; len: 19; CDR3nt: TGTGCCAGCAGTGAACTCGTATATGCTAGCGGGAGTGGGTCGGACGAGCAGTACTTC; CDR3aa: CASSELVYASGSGSDEQYF
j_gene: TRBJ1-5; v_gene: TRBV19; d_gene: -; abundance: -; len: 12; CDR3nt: TGTGCCAGTAGTATAAGGGATCAGCCCCAGCATTTT; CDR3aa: CASSIRDQPQHF
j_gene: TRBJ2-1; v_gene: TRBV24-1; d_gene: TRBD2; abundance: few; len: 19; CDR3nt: TGTGCCACCAGTTCCCGGACTAGCGGAATCCCTTCTTCCTACAATGAGCAGTTCTTC; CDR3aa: CATSSRTSGIPSSYNEQFF
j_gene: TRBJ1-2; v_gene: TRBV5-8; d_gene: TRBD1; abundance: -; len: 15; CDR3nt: TGTGCCAGCAGCTACTCCGGGACAGGGGGCTATGGCTACACCTTC; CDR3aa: CASSYSGTGGYGYTF
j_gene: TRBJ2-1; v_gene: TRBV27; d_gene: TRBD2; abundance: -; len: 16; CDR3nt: TGTGCCAGCAGTTTACTTAGCGGGAGTAGGTACAATGAGCAGTTCTTC; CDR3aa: CASSLLSGSRYNEQFF
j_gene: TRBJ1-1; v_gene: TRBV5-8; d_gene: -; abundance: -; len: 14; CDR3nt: TGTGCCAGCAGCTTTCTGCAGGGGCGAACTGAAGCTTTCTTT; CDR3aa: CASSFLQGRTEAFF
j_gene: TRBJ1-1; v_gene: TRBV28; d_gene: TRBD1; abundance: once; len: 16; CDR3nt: TGTGCCAGCAGTTTAGGAGCAGGGGGGGTGAACACTGAAGCTTTCTTT; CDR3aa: CASSLGAGGVNTEAFF
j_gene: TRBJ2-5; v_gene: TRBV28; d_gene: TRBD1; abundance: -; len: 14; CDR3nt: TGTGCCAGCAGTCTCTGGGGGACAGGGGAGACCCAGTACTTC; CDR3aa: CASSLWGTGETQYF
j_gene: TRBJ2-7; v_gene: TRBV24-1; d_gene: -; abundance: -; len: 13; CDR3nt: TGTGCCACCAGTGACTCGGTCTCCTACGAGCAGTACTTC; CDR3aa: CATSDSVSYEQYF
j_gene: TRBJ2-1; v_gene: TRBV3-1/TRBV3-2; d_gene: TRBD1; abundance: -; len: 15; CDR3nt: TGTGCCAGCAGCCTACCGGGACAGAACTACAATGAGCAGTTCTTC; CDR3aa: CASSLPGQNYNEQFF
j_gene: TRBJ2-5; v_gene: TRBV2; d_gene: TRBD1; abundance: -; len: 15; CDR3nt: TGTGCCAGCAGCTCTCCGGGACAGGGTTCGGAGACCCAGTACTTC; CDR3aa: CASSSPGQGSETQYF
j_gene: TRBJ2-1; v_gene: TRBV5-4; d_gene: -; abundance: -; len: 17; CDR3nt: TGTGCCAGCAGCTTGGCCCAGTGGCTAAGCGGTGACAATGAGCAGTTCTTC; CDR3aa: CASSLAQWLSGDNEQFF
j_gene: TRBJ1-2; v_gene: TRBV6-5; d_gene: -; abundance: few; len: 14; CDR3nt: TGTGCCAGCAGTTATAAGGGGAGGGCCTATGGCTACACCTTC; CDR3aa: CASSYKGRAYGYTF
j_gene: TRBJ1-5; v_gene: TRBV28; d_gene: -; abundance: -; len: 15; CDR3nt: TGTGCCAGCAGTTTGGCCCGAGGGAACAATCAGCCCCAGCATTTT; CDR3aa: CASSLARGNNQPQHF
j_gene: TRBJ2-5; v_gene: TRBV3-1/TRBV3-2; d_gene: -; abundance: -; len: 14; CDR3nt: TGTGCCAGCAGCCCCCCACAGGGCTGGGAGACCCAGTACTTC; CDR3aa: CASSPPQGWETQYF
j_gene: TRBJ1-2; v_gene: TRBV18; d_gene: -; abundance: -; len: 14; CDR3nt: TGTGCCAGCTCCTTAGAGGGCCGTAACTATGGCTACACCTTC; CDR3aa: CASSLEGRNYGYTF
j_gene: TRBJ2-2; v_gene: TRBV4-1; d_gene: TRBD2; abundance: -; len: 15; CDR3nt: TGCGCCAGCAGGAGACTAGCGGGGGGCCCCGGGGAGCTGTTTTTT; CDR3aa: CASRRLAGGPGELFF
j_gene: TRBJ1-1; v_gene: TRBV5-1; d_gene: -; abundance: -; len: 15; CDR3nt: TGCGCCAGCAGCTACCTGGGTCCTGAAAACACTGAAGCTTTCTTT; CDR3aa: CASSYLGPENTEAFF
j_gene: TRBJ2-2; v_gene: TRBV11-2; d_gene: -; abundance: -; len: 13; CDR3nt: TGTGCCAGCGCGCCAACGAACACCGGGGAGCTGTTTTTT; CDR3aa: CASAPTNTGELFF
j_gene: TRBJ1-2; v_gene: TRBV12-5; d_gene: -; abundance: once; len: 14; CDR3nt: TGTGCTAGTGGGCGGGACACCCGGAGCTATGGCTACACCTTC; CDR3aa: CASGRDTRSYGYTF
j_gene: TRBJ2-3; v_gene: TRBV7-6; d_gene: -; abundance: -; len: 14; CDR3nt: TGTGCCAGCAGCTCCTCCCGGAGCTCCGATACGCAGTATTTT; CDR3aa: CASSSSRSSDTQYF
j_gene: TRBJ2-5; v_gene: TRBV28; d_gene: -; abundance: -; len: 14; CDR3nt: TGTGCCAGCAGTTTAGTAGGGCAGGGAGAGACCCAGTACTTC; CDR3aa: CASSLVGQGETQYF
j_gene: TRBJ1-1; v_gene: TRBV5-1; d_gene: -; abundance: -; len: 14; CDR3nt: TGCGCCAGCAGCTCACAGGGTCCCGGCACTGAAGCTTTCTTT; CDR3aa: CASSSQGPGTEAFF
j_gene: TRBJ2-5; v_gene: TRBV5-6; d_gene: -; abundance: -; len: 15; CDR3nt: TGTGCCAGCAGCTTGCTGGGACTCGGTGGAGAGACCCAGTACTTC; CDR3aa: CASSLLGLGGETQYF
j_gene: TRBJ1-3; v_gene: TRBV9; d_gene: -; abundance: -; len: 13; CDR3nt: TGTGCCAGCAGCGTAGCCCCTGGAAACACCATATATTTT; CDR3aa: CASSVAPGNTIYF
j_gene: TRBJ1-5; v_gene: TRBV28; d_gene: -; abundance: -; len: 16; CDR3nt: TGTGCCAGCAGTTTCCCCCGCCAGCTTAGCAATCAGCCCCAGCATTTT; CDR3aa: CASSFPRQLSNQPQHF
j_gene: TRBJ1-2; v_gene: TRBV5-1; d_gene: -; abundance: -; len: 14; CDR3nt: TGCGCCAGCAGCAGAGGGACATCTGAGTATGGCTACACCTTC; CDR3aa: CASSRGTSEYGYTF
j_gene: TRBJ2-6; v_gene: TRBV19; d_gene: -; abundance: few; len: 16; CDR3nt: TGTGCCAGTAGTGGGCGTTTGTTATCCGGGGCCAACGTCCTGACTTTC; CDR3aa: CASSGRLLSGANVLTF
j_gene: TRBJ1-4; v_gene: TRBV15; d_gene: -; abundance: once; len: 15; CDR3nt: TGTGCCACCAGCAGAGATCGACAGCAGAATGAAAAACTGTTTTTT; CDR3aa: CATSRDRQQNEKLFF
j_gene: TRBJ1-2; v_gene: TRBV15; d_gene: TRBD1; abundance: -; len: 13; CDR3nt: TGTGCCACCAGCAGAGATCGGGACAGGGTGTACACCTTC; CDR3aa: CATSRDRDRVYTF
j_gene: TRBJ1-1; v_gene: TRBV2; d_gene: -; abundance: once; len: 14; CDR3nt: TGTGCCAGCAGTGAACAGACTACCAACACTGAAGCTTTCTTT; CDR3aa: CASSEQTTNTEAFF
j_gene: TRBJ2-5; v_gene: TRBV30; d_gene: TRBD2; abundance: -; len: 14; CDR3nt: TGTGCCTGGAGTGTTCCCGGGGGGGCCCGGACCCAGTACTTC; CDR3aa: CAWSVPGGARTQYF
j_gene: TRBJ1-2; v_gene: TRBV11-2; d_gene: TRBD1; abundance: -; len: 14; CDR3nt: TGTGCCAGCAGCTCCCCCCGGGACAGGGTTGGCTACACCTTC; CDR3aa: CASSSPRDRVGYTF
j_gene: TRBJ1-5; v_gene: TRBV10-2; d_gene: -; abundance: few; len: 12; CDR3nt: TGCGCCAGCGGTGCTAGGCGACAGCCCCAGCATTTT; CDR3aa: CASGARRQPQHF
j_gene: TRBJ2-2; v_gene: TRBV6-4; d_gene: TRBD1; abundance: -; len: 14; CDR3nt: TGTGCCAGCAGTCAGGGGGCGAACGTCGGGGAGCTGTTTTTT; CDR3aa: CASSQGANVGELFF
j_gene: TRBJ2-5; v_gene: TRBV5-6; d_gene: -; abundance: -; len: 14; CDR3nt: TGTGCCAGCAGCCAGGGACCAGGGACGCGGACCCAGTACTTC; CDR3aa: CASSQGPGTRTQYF
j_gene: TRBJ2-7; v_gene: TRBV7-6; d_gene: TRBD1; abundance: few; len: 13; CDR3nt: TGTGCCAGCAGCTTCAGGGGGCAGGTCGAGCAGTACTTC; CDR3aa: CASSFRGQVEQYF